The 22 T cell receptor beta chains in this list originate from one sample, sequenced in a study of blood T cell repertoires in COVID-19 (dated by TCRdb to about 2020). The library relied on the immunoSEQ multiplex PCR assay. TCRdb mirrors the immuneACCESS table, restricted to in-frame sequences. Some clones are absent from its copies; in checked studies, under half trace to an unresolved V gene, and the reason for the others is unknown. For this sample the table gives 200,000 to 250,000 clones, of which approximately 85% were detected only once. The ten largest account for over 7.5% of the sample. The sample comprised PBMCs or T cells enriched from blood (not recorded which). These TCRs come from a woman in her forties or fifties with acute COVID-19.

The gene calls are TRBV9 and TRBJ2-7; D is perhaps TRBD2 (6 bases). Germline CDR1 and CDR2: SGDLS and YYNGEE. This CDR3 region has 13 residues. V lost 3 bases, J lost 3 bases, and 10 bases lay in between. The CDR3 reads CASSGGDRYEQYF. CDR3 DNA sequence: TGTGCCAGCAGCGGGGGGGACCGCTACGAGCAGTACTTC.

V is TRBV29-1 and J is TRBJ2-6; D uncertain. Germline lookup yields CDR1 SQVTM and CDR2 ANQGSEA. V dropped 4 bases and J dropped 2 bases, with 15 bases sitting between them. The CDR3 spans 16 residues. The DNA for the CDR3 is TGCAGCGTTGTTACCCCCGCTCAGGCTGGGGCCAACGTCCTGACTTTC. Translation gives CSVVTPAQAGANVLTF.

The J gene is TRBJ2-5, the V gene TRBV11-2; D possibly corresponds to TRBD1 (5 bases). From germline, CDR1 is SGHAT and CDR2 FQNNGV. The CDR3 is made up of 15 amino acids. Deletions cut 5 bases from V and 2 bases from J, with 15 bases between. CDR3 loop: CASSTGHPDQETQYF. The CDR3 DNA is TGTGCCAGCAGCACCGGACACCCAGATCAAGAGACCCAGTACTTC. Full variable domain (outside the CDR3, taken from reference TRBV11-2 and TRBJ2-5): EAGVAQSPRYKIIEKRQSVAFWCNPISGHATLYWYQQILGQGPKLLIQFQNNGVVDDSQLPKDRFSAERLKGVDSTLKIQPAKLEDSAVYLCASSTGHPDQETQYFGPGTRLLVL.

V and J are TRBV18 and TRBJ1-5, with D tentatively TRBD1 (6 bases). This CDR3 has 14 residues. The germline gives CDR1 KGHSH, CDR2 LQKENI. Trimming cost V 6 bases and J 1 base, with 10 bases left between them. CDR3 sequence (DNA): TGTGCCAGCTCCCACAGGGAGAGCAATCAGCCCCAGCATTTT. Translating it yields CASSHRESNQPQHF.

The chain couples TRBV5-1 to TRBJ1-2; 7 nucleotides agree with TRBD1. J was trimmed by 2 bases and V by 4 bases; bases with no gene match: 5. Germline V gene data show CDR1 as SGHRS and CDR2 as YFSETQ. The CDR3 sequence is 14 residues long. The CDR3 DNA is TGCGCCAGCAGCACCGGGACAGTAAACTATGGCTACACCTTC. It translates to CASSTGTVNYGYTF.

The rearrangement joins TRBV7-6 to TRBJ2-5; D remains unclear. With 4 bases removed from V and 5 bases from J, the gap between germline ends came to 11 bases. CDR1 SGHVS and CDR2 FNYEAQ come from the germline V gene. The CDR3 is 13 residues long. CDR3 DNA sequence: TGTGCCAGCAGCTCCTCGAGGTCGGAGACCCAGTACTTC. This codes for CASSSSRSETQYF.

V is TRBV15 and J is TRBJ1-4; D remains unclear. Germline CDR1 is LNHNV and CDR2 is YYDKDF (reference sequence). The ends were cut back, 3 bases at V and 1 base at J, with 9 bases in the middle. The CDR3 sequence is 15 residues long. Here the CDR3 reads CATSRSGITNEKLFF. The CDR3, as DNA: TGTGCCACCAGCAGGTCGGGGATAACTAATGAAAAACTGTTTTTT.

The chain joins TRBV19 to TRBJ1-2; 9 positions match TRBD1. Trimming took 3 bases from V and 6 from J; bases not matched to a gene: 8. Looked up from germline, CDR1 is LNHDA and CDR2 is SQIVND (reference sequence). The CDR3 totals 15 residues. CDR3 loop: CASSMKGTGNDGYTF. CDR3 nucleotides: TGTGCCAGTAGTATGAAGGGGACAGGGAACGATGGCTACACCTTC.

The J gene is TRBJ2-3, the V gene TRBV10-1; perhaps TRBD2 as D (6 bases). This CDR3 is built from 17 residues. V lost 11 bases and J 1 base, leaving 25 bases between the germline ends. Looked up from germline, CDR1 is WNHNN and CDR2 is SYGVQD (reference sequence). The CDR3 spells CARPRPAPPGGTDTQYF. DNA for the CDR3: TGCGCCCGGCCGAGGCCTGCGCCTCCGGGGGGCACAGATACGCAGTATTTT.

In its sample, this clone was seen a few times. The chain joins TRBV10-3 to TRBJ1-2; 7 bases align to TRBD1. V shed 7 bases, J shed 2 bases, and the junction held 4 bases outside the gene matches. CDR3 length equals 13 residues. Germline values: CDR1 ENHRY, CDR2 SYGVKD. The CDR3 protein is CAIKDRTNYGYTF. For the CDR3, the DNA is TGTGCCATCAAGGACAGGACGAACTATGGCTACACCTTC.

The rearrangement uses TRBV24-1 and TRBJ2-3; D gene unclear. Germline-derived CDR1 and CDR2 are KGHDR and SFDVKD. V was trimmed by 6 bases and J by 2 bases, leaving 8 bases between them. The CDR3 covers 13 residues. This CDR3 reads CATSSSATDTQYF. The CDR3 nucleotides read TGTGCCACCAGTTCTAGTGCCACAGATACGCAGTATTTT.

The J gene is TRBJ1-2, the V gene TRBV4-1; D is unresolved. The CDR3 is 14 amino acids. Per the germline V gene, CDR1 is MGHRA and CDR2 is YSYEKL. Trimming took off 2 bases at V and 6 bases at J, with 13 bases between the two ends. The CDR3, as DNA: TGCGCCAGCAGCCAATCCGATATTCGGGATGGCTACACCTTC. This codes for CASSQSDIRDGYTF.

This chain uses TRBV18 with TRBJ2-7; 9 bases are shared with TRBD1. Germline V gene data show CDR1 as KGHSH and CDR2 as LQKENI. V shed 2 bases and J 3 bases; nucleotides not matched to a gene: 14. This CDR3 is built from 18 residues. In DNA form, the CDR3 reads TGTGCCAGCTCACCATCATTGGGCATGGGGACAGGGCTCTACGAGCAGTACTTC. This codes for CASSPSLGMGTGLYEQYF. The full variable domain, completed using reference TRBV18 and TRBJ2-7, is NAGVMQNPRHLVRRRGQEARLRCSPMKGHSHVYWYRQLPEEGLKFMVYLQKENIIDESGMPKERFSAEFPKEGPSILRIQQVVRGDSAAYFCASSPSLGMGTGLYEQYFGPGTRLTVT.

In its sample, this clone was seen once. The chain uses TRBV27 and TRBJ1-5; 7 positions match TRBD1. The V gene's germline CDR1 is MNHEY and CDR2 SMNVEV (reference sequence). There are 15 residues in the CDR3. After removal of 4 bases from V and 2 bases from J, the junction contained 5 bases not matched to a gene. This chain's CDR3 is CASSSVQGGNQPQHF. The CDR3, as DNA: TGTGCCAGCAGTTCGGTGCAGGGGGGCAATCAGCCCCAGCATTTT.

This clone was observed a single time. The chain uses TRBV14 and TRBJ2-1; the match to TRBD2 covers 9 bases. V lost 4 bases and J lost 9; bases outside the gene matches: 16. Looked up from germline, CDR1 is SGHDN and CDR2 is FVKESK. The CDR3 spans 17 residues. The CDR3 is CASSPPSGGPIQGEQFF. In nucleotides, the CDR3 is TGTGCCAGCAGCCCACCCAGCGGGGGGCCGATTCAGGGTGAGCAGTTCTTC.

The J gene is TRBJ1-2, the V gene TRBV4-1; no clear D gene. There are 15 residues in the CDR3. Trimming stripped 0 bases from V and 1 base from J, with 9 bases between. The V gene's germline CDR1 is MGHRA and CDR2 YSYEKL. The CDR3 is CASSQEAKNNYGYTF. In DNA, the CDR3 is TGCGCCAGCAGCCAAGAAGCGAAGAATAACTATGGCTACACCTTC.

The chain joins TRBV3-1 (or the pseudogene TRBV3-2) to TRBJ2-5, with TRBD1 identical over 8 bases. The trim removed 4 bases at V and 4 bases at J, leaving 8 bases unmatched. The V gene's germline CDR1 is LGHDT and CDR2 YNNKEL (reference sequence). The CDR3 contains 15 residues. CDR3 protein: CASSPPPGQGETQYF. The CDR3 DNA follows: TGTGCCAGCAGCCCCCCCCCAGGACAGGGAGAGACCCAGTACTTC.

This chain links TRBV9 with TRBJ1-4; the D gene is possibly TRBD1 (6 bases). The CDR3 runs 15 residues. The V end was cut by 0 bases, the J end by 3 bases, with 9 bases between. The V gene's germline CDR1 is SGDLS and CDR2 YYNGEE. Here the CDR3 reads CASSVAAGANEKLFF. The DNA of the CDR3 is TGTGCCAGCAGCGTAGCGGCAGGGGCTAATGAAAAACTGTTTTTT.

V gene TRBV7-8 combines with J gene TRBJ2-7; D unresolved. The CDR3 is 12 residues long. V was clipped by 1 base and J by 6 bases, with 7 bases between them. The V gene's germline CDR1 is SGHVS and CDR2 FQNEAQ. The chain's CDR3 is CASSLGGREQYF. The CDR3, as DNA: TGTGCCAGCAGCTTAGGCGGTCGCGAGCAGTACTTC.

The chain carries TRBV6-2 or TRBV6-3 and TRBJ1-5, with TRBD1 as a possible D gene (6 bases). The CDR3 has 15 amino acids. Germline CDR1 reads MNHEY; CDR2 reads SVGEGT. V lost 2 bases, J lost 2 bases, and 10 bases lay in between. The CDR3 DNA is TGTGCCAGCAGTTACGGGGGCTGGGGCAATCAGCCCCAGCATTTT. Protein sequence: CASSYGGWGNQPQHF.

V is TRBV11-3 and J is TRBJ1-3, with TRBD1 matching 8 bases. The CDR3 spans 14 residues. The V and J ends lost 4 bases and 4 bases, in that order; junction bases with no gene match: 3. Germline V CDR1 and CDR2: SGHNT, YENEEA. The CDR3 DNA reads TGTGCCAGCAGCTCTGGACAGGGAGGAAACACCATATATTTT. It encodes CASSSGQGGNTIYF.

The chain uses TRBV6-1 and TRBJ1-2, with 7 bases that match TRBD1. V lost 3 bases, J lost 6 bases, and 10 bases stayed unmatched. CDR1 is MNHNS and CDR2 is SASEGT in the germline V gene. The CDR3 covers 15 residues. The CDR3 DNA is TGTGCCAGCAGTGATGATTACAGGGGCTATAATGGCTACACCTTC. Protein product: CASSDDYRGYNGYTF.